Presented here are 12 T cell receptor beta chains from one specimen sequenced in a study of shared clonotypes between healthy human individuals (dated by TCRdb to the early 2020s). To prepare the library, the immunoSEQ multiplex PCR assay was applied. Drawn from immuneACCESS, this table holds only the in-frame rearrangements with V and J called that TCRdb kept. Clones are partly lost; checked studies trace under half to an unresolved V gene and leave the rest unexplained. The sample table holds 1.5 million to 2.5 million clones, of which around 96% were seen once. Jointly, the top ten make up roughly 1% of the sample. For the CD8 naive samples, CD45RO-negative cells were positively selected for CCR7, yielding a CD45RA+CCR7+ population from which TemRA cells were excluded. Sequences were obtained from naive CD8+ T cells sorted from blood. Explained via the paper, the cell subset or site label denotes: CD45RA+CCR7+. The receptor source for this set is a man younger than 30 in good health.

This chain connects TRBV13 to TRBJ2-1, with TRBD2 matching 8 bases. There are 16 residues in the CDR3. Germline CDR1 PRHDT, CDR2 FYEKMQ (reference sequence). The trim removed 5 bases at V and 3 bases at J, leaving 9 bases unmatched. DNA of the CDR3: TGTGCCAGCAGCGATCCGAGCGGGAGTCTCTACAATGAGCAGTTCTTC. It yields the protein CASSDPSGSLYNEQFF.

DNA for the CDR3: TGTGCCAGCAGCTTATACTACCCAGGACAGGGTCGCGATCAGCCCCAGCATTTT. This encodes CASSLYYPGQGRDQPQHF. The chain employs TRBV21-1 and TRBJ1-5; the table's D call, TRBD1, was not checked against the DNA. TRBV21-1 represents a pseudogene. This CDR3 is built from 18 residues.

The chain employs TRBV27 and TRBJ1-5; 9 positions match TRBD1. This CDR3 has 17 residues. J was trimmed by 0 bases and V by 4 bases; bases with no gene match: 7. The germline CDR1 and CDR2 sequences are MNHEY and SMNVEV (reference sequence). The CDR3 spells CASSSGTGPYSNQPQHF. CDR3 DNA sequence: TGTGCCAGCAGTTCGGGGACAGGGCCCTATAGCAATCAGCCCCAGCATTTT.

This clone has a handful of counts. The chain employs TRBV14 and TRBJ1-6; D is ambiguous. The CDR3 contains 13 residues. The V gene's germline CDR1 is SGHDN and CDR2 FVKESK. Trimming shortened V by 0 bases and J by 10 bases, and 7 bases separated the two germline ends. The CDR3 spells CASSQENESPLHF. CDR3 bases: TGTGCCAGCAGCCAAGAAAACGAATCACCCCTCCACTTT.

The genes are TRBV11-2 and TRBJ2-7; 8 nucleotides line up with TRBD1. The germline V gene has CDR1 SGHAT and CDR2 FQNNGV. This CDR3 comprises 15 residues. J gave up 2 bases and V 4 bases, and 7 bases lay outside the gene matches. In nucleotides, the CDR3 is TGTGCCAGCAGCTCGACCTTGACAGGGGCCTACGAGCAGTACTTC. Translated, it gives CASSSTLTGAYEQYF.

This clone appeared a single time. This rearrangement joins TRBV11-2 to TRBJ1-2; D is uncertain. CDR3 size: 16 residues. Trimming left V 2 bases short and J 8 bases short, with 21 bases between. CDR1 SGHAT and CDR2 FQNNGV come from the germline V gene. This CDR3 reads CASSLTPRTVTQGYTF. CDR3 nucleotide sequence: TGTGCCAGCAGCTTAACCCCCCGGACTGTAACACAGGGCTACACCTTC.

This clone was picked up one time. This sequence joins TRBV28 and TRBJ2-7; TRBD1 agrees at 7 bases. V dropped 2 bases and J dropped 1; count of bases not matched to a gene: 11. Germline CDR1 and CDR2: MDHEN and SYDVKM. The CDR3 totals 17 residues. CDR3 nucleotide sequence: TGTGCCAGCAGTTTAGGGACCACAGGGGCCCCGTCCTACGAGCAGTACTTC. It specifies CASSLGTTGAPSYEQYF.

This clone has a single count. The same CDR3 also results from other DNA sequences found in this sample. J is TRBJ2-7 and V is TRBV27, with no clear D. The germline CDR1 and CDR2 sequences are MNHEY and SMNVEV (reference sequence). This CDR3 spans 12 amino acids. Between the trimmed V and J ends, which lost 3 bases and 3 bases, there was a span of 6 bases. CDR3 amino acids: CASSFRGYEQYF. The CDR3 DNA reads TGTGCCAGCAGTTTCCGAGGCTACGAGCAGTACTTC.

J is TRBJ1-2 and V is TRBV2; TRBD1 agrees at 9 bases. V was clipped by 4 bases and J by 4 bases; unmatched bases: 4. The CDR3 is 14 amino acids. Looked up from germline, CDR1 is SNHLY and CDR2 is FYNNEI. The CDR3 DNA reads TGTGCCAGCAGTGTTGGGACAGGGCGCTATGGCTACACCTTC. This encodes CASSVGTGRYGYTF.

This rearrangement joins TRBV27 to TRBJ2-7, with 9 bases matching TRBD1. Per the germline V gene, CDR1 is MNHEY and CDR2 is SMNVEV (reference sequence). This CDR3 is built from 16 residues. J was trimmed by 6 bases and V by 3 bases; bases with no gene match: 12. CDR3 sequence reads: CASSFSPGTGKSEQYF. The CDR3 DNA sequence: TGTGCCAGCAGTTTTTCCCCCGGGACAGGGAAAAGCGAGCAGTACTTC.

The J gene is TRBJ1-5, the V gene TRBV19; no firm D call. Per germline, CDR1 LNHDA and CDR2 SQIVND (reference sequence). This CDR3 has 14 amino acids. Trimming removed 0 bases from V and 9 bases from J, with 12 bases in between. The DNA of the CDR3 is TGTGCCAGTAGTATAGATCCAGGCCGCTGGCCCCAGCATTTT. This codes for CASSIDPGRWPQHF. The full variable domain, rest sourced from reference TRBV19 and TRBJ1-5, is DGGITQSPKYLFRKEGQNVTLSCEQNLNHDAMYWYRQDPGQGLRLIYYSQIVNDFQKGDIAEGYSVSREKKESFPLTVTSAQKNPTAFYLCASSIDPGRWPQHFGDGTRLSIL.

This rearrangement joins TRBV2 to TRBJ2-7; D ambiguous. CDR3 length: 13 residues. Germline values: CDR1 SNHLY, CDR2 FYNNEI. Trimming took off 0 bases at V and 5 bases at J, with 8 bases between the two ends. The CDR3 nucleotides read TGTGCCAGCAGTGAAGCCAGCGAAAACGAGCAGTACTTC. It yields the protein CASSEASENEQYF.